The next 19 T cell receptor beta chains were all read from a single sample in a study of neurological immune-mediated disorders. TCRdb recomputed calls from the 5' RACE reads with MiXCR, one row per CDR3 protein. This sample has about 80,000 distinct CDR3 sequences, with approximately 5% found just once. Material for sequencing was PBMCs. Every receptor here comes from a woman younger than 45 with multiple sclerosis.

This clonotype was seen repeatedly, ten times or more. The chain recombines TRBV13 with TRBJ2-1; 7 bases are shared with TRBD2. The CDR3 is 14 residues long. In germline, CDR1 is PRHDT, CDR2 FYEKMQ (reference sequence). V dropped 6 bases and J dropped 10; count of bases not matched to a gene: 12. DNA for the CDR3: TGTGCCAGCAGGCCCTGGAGCAGCGGGGACGAGCAGTTCTTC. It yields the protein CASRPWSSGDEQFF.

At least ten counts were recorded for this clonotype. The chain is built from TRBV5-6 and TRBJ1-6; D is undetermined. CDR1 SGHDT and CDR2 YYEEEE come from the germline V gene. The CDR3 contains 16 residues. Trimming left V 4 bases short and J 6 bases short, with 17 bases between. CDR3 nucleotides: TGTGCCAGCAGCCTCGGGTCGGGTTCTCGTAATTCACCCCTCCACTTT. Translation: CASSLGSGSRNSPLHF.

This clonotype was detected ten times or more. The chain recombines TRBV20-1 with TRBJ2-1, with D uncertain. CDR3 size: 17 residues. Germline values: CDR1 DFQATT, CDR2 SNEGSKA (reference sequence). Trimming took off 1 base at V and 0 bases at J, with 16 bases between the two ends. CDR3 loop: CSARAPTAISSYNEQFF. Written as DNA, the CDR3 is TGCAGTGCTAGAGCCCCGACGGCTATTAGCTCCTACAATGAGCAGTTCTTC.

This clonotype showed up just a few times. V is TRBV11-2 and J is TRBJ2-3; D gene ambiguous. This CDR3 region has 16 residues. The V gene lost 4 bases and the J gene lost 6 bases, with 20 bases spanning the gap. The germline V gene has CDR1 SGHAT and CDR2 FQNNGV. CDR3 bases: TGTGCCAGCAGCTCAAGAAGAGACTCCCGCGTGGATACGCAGTATTTT. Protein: CASSSRRDSRVDTQYF.

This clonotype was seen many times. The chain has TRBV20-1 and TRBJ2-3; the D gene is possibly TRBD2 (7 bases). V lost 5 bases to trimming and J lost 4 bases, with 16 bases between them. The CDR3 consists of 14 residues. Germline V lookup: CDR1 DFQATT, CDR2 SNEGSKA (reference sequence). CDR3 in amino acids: CSAPRGGGADTQYF. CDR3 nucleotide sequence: TGCAGTGCTCCCAGGGGAGGGGGTGCAGATACGCAGTATTTT.

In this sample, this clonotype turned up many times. The CDR3 loop is CSAVRTGDPNIQYF. The CDR3 coding sequence is TGCAGTGCTGTCAGGACAGGTGATCCAAACATTCAGTACTTC. This chain uses TRBV20-1 with TRBJ2-4, with 7 bases that match TRBD1. CDR3 length equals 14 residues. The germline V gene has CDR1 DFQATT and CDR2 SNEGSKA (reference sequence). After removal of 5 bases from V and 6 bases from J, the junction contained 10 bases not matched to a gene.

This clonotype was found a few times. CDR3 region: CASGGNYEQYF. Here the CDR3 DNA reads TGTGCCAGCGGGGGGAACTACGAGCAGTACTTC. This chain links TRBV11-2 with TRBJ2-7; D might be TRBD2 (6 bases). The length of the CDR3 is 11 residues. Germline loops: CDR1 SGHAT, CDR2 FQNNGV. V lost 8 bases to trimming and J lost 3 bases, with 8 bases between them.

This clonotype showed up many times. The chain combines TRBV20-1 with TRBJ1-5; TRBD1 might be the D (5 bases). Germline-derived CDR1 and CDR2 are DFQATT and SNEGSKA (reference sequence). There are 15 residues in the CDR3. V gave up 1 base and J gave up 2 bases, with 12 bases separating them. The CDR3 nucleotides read TGCAGTGCTAGAGCAACAGGTTCCGGCAATCAGCCCCAGCATTTT. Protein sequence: CSARATGSGNQPQHF.

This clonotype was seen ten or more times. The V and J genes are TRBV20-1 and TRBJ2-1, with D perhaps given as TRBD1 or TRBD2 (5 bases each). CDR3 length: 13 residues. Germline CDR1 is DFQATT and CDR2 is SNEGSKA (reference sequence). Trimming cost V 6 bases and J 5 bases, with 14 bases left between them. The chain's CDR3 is CSAEPGPNNEQFF. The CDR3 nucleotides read TGCAGTGCGGAGCCGGGACCAAACAATGAGCAGTTCTTC.

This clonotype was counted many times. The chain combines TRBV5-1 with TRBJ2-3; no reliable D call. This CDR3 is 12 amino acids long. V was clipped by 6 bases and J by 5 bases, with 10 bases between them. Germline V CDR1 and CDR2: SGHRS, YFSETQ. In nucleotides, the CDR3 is TGCGCCAGCACCAACGATGGAGATACGCAGTATTTT. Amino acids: CASTNDGDTQYF.

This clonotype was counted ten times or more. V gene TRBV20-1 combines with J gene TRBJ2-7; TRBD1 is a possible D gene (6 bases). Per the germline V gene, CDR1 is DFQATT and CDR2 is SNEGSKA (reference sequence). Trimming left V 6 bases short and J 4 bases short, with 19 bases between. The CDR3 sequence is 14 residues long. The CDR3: CSALRGQSFYEQYF. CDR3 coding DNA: TGCAGTGCCCTTCGAGGACAGAGTTTTTACGAGCAGTACTTC.

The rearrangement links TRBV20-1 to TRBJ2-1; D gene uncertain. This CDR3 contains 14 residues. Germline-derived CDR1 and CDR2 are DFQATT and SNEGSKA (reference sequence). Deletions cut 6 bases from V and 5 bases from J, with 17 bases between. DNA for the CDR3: TGCAGTGCCTGGGCTATGGCCCCGAACAATGAGCAGTTCTTC. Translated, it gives CSAWAMAPNNEQFF.

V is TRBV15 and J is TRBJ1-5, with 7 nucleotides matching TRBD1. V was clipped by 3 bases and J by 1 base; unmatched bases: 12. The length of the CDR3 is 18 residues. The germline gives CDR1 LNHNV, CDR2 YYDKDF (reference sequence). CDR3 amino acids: CATSSVLGGGGSNQPQHF. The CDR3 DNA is TGTGCCACCAGCAGTGTCCTAGGGGGCGGTGGAAGCAATCAGCCCCAGCATTTT.

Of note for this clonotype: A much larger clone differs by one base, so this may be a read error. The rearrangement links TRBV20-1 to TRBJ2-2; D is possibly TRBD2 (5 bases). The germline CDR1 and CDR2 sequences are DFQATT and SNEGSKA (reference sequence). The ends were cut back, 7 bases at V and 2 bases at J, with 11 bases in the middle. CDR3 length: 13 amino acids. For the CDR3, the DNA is TGCAGTGATACGCTAGCCAACACCGGGGAGCTGTTTTTT. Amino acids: CSDTLANTGELFF.

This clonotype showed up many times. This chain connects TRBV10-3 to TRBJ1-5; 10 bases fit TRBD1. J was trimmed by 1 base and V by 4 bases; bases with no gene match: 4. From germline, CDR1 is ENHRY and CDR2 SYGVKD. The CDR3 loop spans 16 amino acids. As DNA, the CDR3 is TGTGCCATCAGTGGACAGGGGGCTGGGAGCAATCAGCCCCAGCATTTT. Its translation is CAISGQGAGSNQPQHF.

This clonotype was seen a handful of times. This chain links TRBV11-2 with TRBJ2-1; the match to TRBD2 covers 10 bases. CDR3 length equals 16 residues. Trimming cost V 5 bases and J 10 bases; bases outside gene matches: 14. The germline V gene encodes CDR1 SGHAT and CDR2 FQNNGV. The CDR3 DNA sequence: TGTGCCAGCAGCCTCTCCGGGCTAGCGGGAGCCAGGGAGCAGTTCTTC. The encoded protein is CASSLSGLAGAREQFF.

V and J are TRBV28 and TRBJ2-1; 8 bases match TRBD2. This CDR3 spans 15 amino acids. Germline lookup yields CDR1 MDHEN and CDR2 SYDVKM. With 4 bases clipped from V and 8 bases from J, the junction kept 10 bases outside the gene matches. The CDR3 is CASSSGKREGYEQFF. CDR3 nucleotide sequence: TGTGCCAGCAGTTCGGGAAAACGGGAGGGCTATGAGCAGTTCTTC.

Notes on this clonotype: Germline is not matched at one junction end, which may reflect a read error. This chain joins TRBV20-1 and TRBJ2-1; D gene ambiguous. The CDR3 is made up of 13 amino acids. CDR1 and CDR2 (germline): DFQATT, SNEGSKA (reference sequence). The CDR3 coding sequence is TGCAGTGATAGAACTAAGACCGACAATGAGCAGTTCTTC. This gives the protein CSDRTKTDNEQFF.

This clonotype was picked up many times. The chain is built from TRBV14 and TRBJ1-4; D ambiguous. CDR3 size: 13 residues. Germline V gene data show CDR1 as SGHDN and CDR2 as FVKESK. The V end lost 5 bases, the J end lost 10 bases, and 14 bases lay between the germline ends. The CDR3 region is CASSLKQVGKLFF. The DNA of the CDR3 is TGTGCCAGCAGCTTGAAGCAGGTCGGAAAACTGTTTTTT.